Listed below are T cell receptor beta chains from one sample, sequenced in a study of cytomegalovirus exposure and HLA in healthy donors. Data came from immunoSEQ multiplex PCR; TCRdb stores just in-frame clones and leaves some out. The sample includes about 42,000 clones, around half of them seen just once. Material: PBMCs. These receptors were obtained from a human donor in good health. The CDR3 runs from the conserved cysteine through the conserved F or W. The D gene is left open where the match is weak. Rows give clone size only sometimes, using once, few, many, or a class for an expanded clone.

J,V,D,size,CDR3,DNA
TRBJ2-3,TRBV4-2,TRBD2,.,CASSRTSGSTDTQYF,TGTGCCAGCAGCCGGACTAGCGGGAGCACAGATACGCAGTATTTT
TRBJ1-5,TRBV2,TRBD1,.,CASSRTGDQPQHF,TGTGCCAGCAGCCGGACAGGGGATCAGCCCCAGCATTTT
TRBJ2-7,TRBV28,.,.,CASTDRGIRNYEQYF,TGTGCCAGCACCGATAGGGGCATCCGGAACTACGAGCAGTACTTC
TRBJ1-1,TRBV7-2,.,few,CASSLGTNTEAFF,TGTGCCAGCAGCTTAGGGACAAACACTGAAGCTTTCTTT
TRBJ1-2,TRBV25-1,TRBD1,.,CASSEAGTGAYLNYGYTF,TGTGCCAGCAGTGAAGCCGGGACAGGGGCCTACTTAAACTATGGCTACACCTTC
TRBJ2-7,TRBV5-4,TRBD2,.,CASSLAGGLRREQYF,TGTGCCAGCAGCTTGGCGGGAGGGCTTCGACGGGAGCAGTACTTC
TRBJ1-5,TRBV5-8,TRBD1,.,CATQRTGGNQPQHF,TGTGCCACCCAACGGACAGGGGGCAATCAGCCCCAGCATTTT
TRBJ1-1,TRBV7-9,.,.,CASSFSPTEAFF,TGTGCCAGCAGCTTCTCTCCCACTGAAGCTTTCTTT
TRBJ1-4,TRBV6-5,TRBD1,few,CASRPTGGNEKLFF,TGTGCCAGCAGGCCGACAGGGGGTAATGAAAAACTGTTTTTT
TRBJ1-3,TRBV7-2,.,.,CASSWADSSGNTIYF,TGTGCCAGCAGCTGGGCCGACAGCTCTGGAAACACCATATATTTT
TRBJ2-2,TRBV7-2,.,few,CASSLRGGPFGELFF,TGTGCCAGCAGCCTTAGGGGGGGGCCATTCGGGGAGCTGTTTTTT
TRBJ1-1,TRBV5-4,TRBD1,few,CASSFDRVGTEAFF,TGTGCCAGCAGCTTTGACAGGGTCGGGACTGAAGCTTTCTTT
TRBJ2-3,TRBV2,.,.,CASTGEGTDTQYF,TGTGCCAGCACCGGGGAGGGCACAGATACGCAGTATTTT
TRBJ1-2,TRBV5-4,TRBD1,few,CASSLTGSHYGYTF,TGTGCCAGCAGTTTGACAGGGTCGCACTATGGCTACACCTTC
TRBJ2-7,TRBV5-8,.,.,CASSLFPRVEQYF,TGTGCCAGCAGCTTGTTTCCACGCGTCGAGCAGTACTTC
TRBJ2-3,TRBV7-2,.,.,CASSPFDGGGSDTQYF,TGTGCCAGCAGCCCCTTCGACGGGGGAGGCTCAGATACGCAGTATTTT
TRBJ2-1,TRBV9,.,.,CASAEGGSLYNEQFF,TGTGCCAGCGCAGAGGGGGGGTCGCTCTACAATGAGCAGTTCTTC
TRBJ2-7,TRBV10-1,TRBD2,.,CAAGRSPLAGGPREQYF,TGCGCAGCAGGTAGATCCCCACTAGCGGGAGGGCCGAGGGAGCAGTACTTC
TRBJ2-3,TRBV21-1,.,.,CASSKMTNLAGVDTQYF,TGTGCCAGCAGCAAAATGACTAACCTAGCGGGAGTAGATACGCAGTATTTT
TRBJ2-7,TRBV9,.,few,CASSAGLALTYEQYF,TGTGCCAGCAGCGCCGGGTTAGCGTTGACCTACGAGCAGTACTTC
TRBJ2-1,TRBV7-6,.,.,CASSLGDRSNEQFF,TGTGCCAGCAGCTTAGGCGACAGGAGCAATGAGCAGTTCTTC
TRBJ2-2,TRBV11-2,.,few,CASSPGGGGATGELFF,TGTGCCAGCAGCCCCGGTGGTGGGGGGGCTACCGGGGAGCTGTTTTTT
TRBJ2-5,TRBV7-9,.,.,CASSLQGSETQYF,TGTGCCAGCAGCCTTCAGGGTTCGGAGACCCAGTACTTC
TRBJ1-6,TRBV9,TRBD1,few,CASSAGQGGNSPLHF,TGTGCCAGCAGCGCAGGACAGGGTGGCAATTCACCCCTCCACTTT
TRBJ1-1,TRBV5-1,TRBD1,.,CASSRGTGVAFF,TGCGCCAGCAGCCGGGGGACAGGGGTGGCTTTCTTT
TRBJ2-2,TRBV5-7,.,.,CASSLYLPRRNTGELFF,TGTGCCAGCAGCTTGTACCTCCCCCGGAGGAACACCGGGGAGCTGTTTTTT
TRBJ1-1,TRBV7-9,.,.,CASSPQVNTEAFF,TGTGCCAGCAGCCCACAGGTAAACACTGAAGCTTTCTTT
TRBJ2-7,TRBV11-2,TRBD1,.,CASSLLGQGSYEQYF,TGTGCCAGCAGCTTGTTAGGACAGGGATCCTACGAGCAGTACTTC
TRBJ1-2,TRBV7-2,TRBD1,.,CASSLSGQVYGYTF,TGTGCCAGCAGCTTATCGGGACAGGTATATGGCTACACCTTC
TRBJ2-3,TRBV27,.,.,CASSSPYRTDTQYF,TGTGCCAGCAGTTCCCCCTACCGCACAGATACGCAGTATTTT
TRBJ1-6,TRBV5-1,TRBD1,.,CASSLGQGASPPNF,TGCGCCAGCAGCTTAGGACAGGGGGCTTCACCCCCCAACTTT
TRBJ1-1,TRBV6-5,.,.,CASSYLAGNPEAFF,TGTGCCAGCAGTTACTTGGCGGGAAACCCTGAAGCTTTCTTT
TRBJ2-5,TRBV10-3,.,.,CAISAQPGETQYF,TGTGCCATCAGTGCACAGCCGGGGGAGACCCAGTACTTC
TRBJ2-1,TRBV7-8,TRBD2,.,CASSPRTSVSYNEQFF,TGTGCCAGCAGCCCACGGACTAGCGTCTCCTACAATGAGCAGTTCTTC
TRBJ2-3,TRBV7-2,.,.,CASSPDSRTDTQYF,TGTGCCAGCAGCCCGGACTCCCGCACAGATACGCAGTATTTT
TRBJ2-4,TRBV7-3,TRBD2,.,CASSLRGGGLAGGRDIQYF,TGTGCCAGCAGCTTAAGGGGAGGGGGACTAGCGGGAGGACGGGACATTCAGTACTTC
TRBJ2-5,TRBV9,TRBD2,few,CASSWGLAGEETQYF,TGTGCCAGCAGCTGGGGACTAGCGGGAGAGGAGACCCAGTACTTC
TRBJ2-7,TRBV7-2,TRBD2,.,CASSLAGTSASYEQYF,TGTGCCAGCAGCTTAGCCGGGACTAGCGCCTCCTACGAGCAGTACTTC
TRBJ1-1,TRBV5-6,.,few,CASSPGAGLNTEAFF,TGTGCCAGCAGCCCCGGCGCAGGGTTGAACACTGAAGCTTTCTTT
TRBJ1-1,TRBV6-5,.,.,CASSYSILWGLTEAFF,TGTGCCAGCAGTTACTCGATTCTCTGGGGGCTCACTGAAGCTTTCTTT
TRBJ2-7,TRBV28,.,.,CASSLSGPPAVRF,TGTGCCAGCAGTTTAAGCGGCCCTCCGGCCGTAAGGTTC
TRBJ2-6,TRBV4-2,TRBD1,few,CASSQALTGVGANVLTF,TGTGCCAGCAGCCAAGCGCTGACAGGGGTTGGGGCCAACGTCCTGACTTTC
TRBJ2-2,TRBV11-1,.,.,CASSFRSPGWTGELFF,TGTGCCAGCAGCTTCCGATCTCCAGGGTGGACCGGGGAGCTGTTTTTT
TRBJ1-6,TRBV5-1,.,few,CASSLGSSYNSPLHF,TGCGCCAGCAGCTTGGGGAGCTCCTATAATTCACCCCTCCACTTT
TRBJ2-7,TRBV27,.,.,CASRFRGEGDEQYF,TGTGCCAGCAGGTTTCGCGGAGAGGGGGACGAGCAGTACTTC
TRBJ1-5,TRBV10-3,.,.,CASSYSAGASNQPQHF,TGTGCCAGCAGTTACTCGGCAGGGGCAAGCAATCAGCCCCAGCATTTT